Below are 27 T cell receptor beta chains sequenced from a single sample in a study of T-cell memory formation after mild COVID-19 listed by TCRdb under 2021. To prepare the library, 5' RACE was applied. The instrument was an Illumina NovaSeq 6000. Clones were called with MiXCR by TCRdb after fastp trimmed the public reads at Q25, and only in-frame beta chains were retained. Rows merge per CDR3 protein into single entries with the most common DNA and genes. Counted in this sample were hundreds of thousands of distinct CDR3 sequences; roughly 13% of them appeared once. The top ten clones comprise 22% of the sample. Sequenced material: PBMCs or a T cell subset sorted from them (not recorded which). Source of these receptors: a man between 18 and 29 years old who had mild COVID-19 (a few samples of this study predate the infection). The sample titles of this study are shuffled in the database, so cell type and time point are left out; the donor was told from shared clones.

This clonotype has more than one count but fewer than ten. The chain is built from TRBV7-2 and TRBJ2-7; D assignment may be TRBD1 or TRBD2 (5 bases each). V gave up 0 bases and J gave up 5 bases, with 14 bases separating them. CDR1 SGHTA and CDR2 FQGNSA come from the germline V gene. The CDR3 loop spans 15 amino acids. The CDR3 sequence: CASSLAREKTHEQYF. The DNA for the CDR3 is TGTGCCAGCAGCTTAGCCAGGGAGAAAACCCACGAGCAGTACTTC.

V usage is TRBV2 and J usage is TRBJ1-2; D is ambiguous. The CDR3 consists of 12 residues. Germline V CDR1 and CDR2: SNHLY, FYNNEI. V lost 6 bases to trimming and J lost 8 bases, with 13 bases between them. The chain's CDR3 is CASRASWLGYTF. The CDR3 nucleotides are TGTGCCAGCAGAGCCTCATGGCTCGGCTACACCTTC.

This clonotype occurred a few times. The gene calls are TRBV12-3 or TRBV12-4 and TRBJ1-3, with TRBD1 matching 7 bases. J gave up 2 bases and V 2 bases, and 0 bases lay outside the gene matches. The CDR3 runs to 14 residues. The CDR3 DNA sequence: TGTGCCAGCAGTTTAAGGGGGCCTGGAAACACCATATATTTT. It codes for CASSLRGPGNTIYF.

The chain recombines TRBV7-9 with TRBJ2-6, with TRBD1 matching 10 bases. CDR3 length: 22 amino acids. V lost 5 bases to trimming and J lost 1 base; unmatched junction nucleotides: 20. Looked up from germline, CDR1 is SEHNR and CDR2 is FQNEAQ (reference sequence). CDR3 loop: CASSRGDRDRGLHLSGANVLTF. The DNA of the CDR3 is TGTGCCAGCAGCCGGGGGGACCGGGACAGGGGTCTGCATTTGTCTGGGGCCAACGTCCTGACTTTC.

This clonotype was recorded a few times. The genes are TRBV18 and TRBJ2-5, with 7 bases matching TRBD2. V was pared by 6 bases and J by 4 bases, with 5 bases of the junction left unmatched. The CDR3 has 13 residues. In germline, CDR1 is KGHSH, CDR2 LQKENI. The CDR3 loop is CASSGGEGETQYF. The DNA for the CDR3 is TGTGCCAGCTCCGGAGGGGAGGGAGAGACCCAGTACTTC.

This clonotype has only a few counts. The V call is TRBV6-5, the J call TRBJ2-5; 8 bases map to TRBD1. Trimming removed 2 bases from V and 4 bases from J; junction bases left unmatched: 6. The CDR3 length is 15 residues. Per germline, CDR1 MNHEY and CDR2 SVGAGI. CDR3 amino acids: CASSYLDRGRETQYF. In nucleotides, the CDR3 is TGTGCCAGCAGTTACCTAGACAGGGGCCGAGAGACCCAGTACTTC.

V gene TRBV12-3 or TRBV12-4 combines with J gene TRBJ1-1; D gene uncertain. The CDR3 covers 14 residues. V lost 4 bases and J 4 bases, leaving 13 bases between the germline ends. DNA for the CDR3: TGTGCCAGCAGTTCCTTCGAGGCGGGCACTGAAGCTTTCTTT. Translated: CASSSFEAGTEAFF.

This clonotype was recorded a few times. This rearrangement joins TRBV7-6 to TRBJ2-1, with TRBD2 identical over 7 bases. Germline V gene sequence: CDR1 SGHVS, CDR2 FNYEAQ. This CDR3 spans 16 amino acids. J gave up 1 base and V 1 base, and 4 bases lay outside the gene matches. CDR3 in amino acids: CASSLGGGLSYNEQFF. The CDR3 coding sequence is TGTGCCAGCAGCTTAGGGGGGGGTTTATCCTACAATGAGCAGTTCTTC.

The rearrangement joins TRBV9 to TRBJ2-3, with 8 bases matching TRBD2. V shed 0 bases and J 4 bases; nucleotides not matched to a gene: 10. Germline lookup yields CDR1 SGDLS and CDR2 YYNGEE. There are 17 residues in the CDR3. CDR3 loop: CASSVGGSSGASDTQYF. As DNA, the CDR3 is TGTGCCAGCAGCGTAGGTGGCAGTAGCGGGGCCTCAGATACGCAGTATTTT.

This chain uses TRBV4-3 with TRBJ2-7, with D perhaps given as TRBD1 or TRBD2 (6 bases each). CDR3 length: 15 residues. Germline CDR1 reads LGHNA; CDR2 reads YSLEER. V was pared by 9 bases and J by 5 bases, with 23 bases between. CDR3 in DNA: TGCGCCAGTAGGGCCCGGGGGACACCGATGGACGAGCAGTACTTC. Protein: CASRARGTPMDEQYF.

The gene calls are TRBV10-3 and TRBJ2-7, with D unclear. The CDR3 is 16 amino acids. Trimming left V 0 bases short and J 0 bases short, with 12 bases between. Germline CDR1 ENHRY, CDR2 SYGVKD. The CDR3 protein is CAISESAQVSSYEQYF. Here the CDR3 DNA reads TGTGCCATCAGTGAGTCGGCGCAGGTCAGCTCCTACGAGCAGTACTTC.

This rearrangement joins TRBV30 to TRBJ1-1, with a possible D match to TRBD1 (5 bases). The V gene's germline CDR1 is GTSNPN and CDR2 SVGIG (reference sequence). Trimming left V 3 bases short and J 1 base short, with 15 bases between. The CDR3 has 15 residues. The CDR3 protein is CAWSDPTAGNTEAFF. Here the CDR3 DNA reads TGTGCCTGGAGCGACCCGACAGCCGGGAACACTGAAGCTTTCTTT. Complete variable domain (other parts from reference TRBV30 and TRBJ1-1): SQTIHQWPATLVQPVGSPLSLECTVEGTSNPNLYWYRQAAGRGLQLLFYSVGIGQISSEVPQNLSASRPQDRQFILSSKKLLLSDSGFYLCAWSDPTAGNTEAFFGQGTRLTVV.

This clonotype was observed a few times. The gene calls are TRBV29-1 and TRBJ2-3; 9 bases match TRBD1. CDR3 length equals 14 residues. V gave up 1 base and J gave up 1 base; unmatched junction bases: 0. Germline CDR1 reads SQVTM; CDR2 reads ANQGSEA. CDR3 nucleotides: TGCAGCGTTGAAGGGGACAGGGGCACAGATACGCAGTATTTT. Protein sequence: CSVEGDRGTDTQYF.

The gene calls are TRBV7-3 and TRBJ2-1, with 9 nucleotides matching TRBD1. Unmatched junction bases numbered 6, after V lost 5 bases and J lost 4 bases. Germline V gene lookup returns CDR1 SGHTA and CDR2 FQGTGA. The CDR3 covers 15 residues. The CDR3 DNA reads as TGTGCCAGCAGCCCCCAACAGGGGGCTTACAATGAGCAGTTCTTC. Its protein product is CASSPQQGAYNEQFF.

J is TRBJ2-7 and V is TRBV2; the D gene is possibly TRBD1 (6 bases). This CDR3 has 13 residues. Germline CDR1 SNHLY, CDR2 FYNNEI. V lost 1 base to trimming and J lost 5 bases, with 9 bases between them. The CDR3 DNA follows: TGTGCCAGCAGTGAAGAGAACAGGGACGAGCAGTACTTC. Amino acids: CASSEENRDEQYF. The full variable domain, in which reference TRBV2 and TRBJ2-7 provide the parts outside the CDR3, is EPEVTQTPSHQVTQMGQEVILRCVPISNHLYFYWYRQILGQKVEFLVSFYNNEISEKSEIFDDQFSVERPDGSNFTLKIRSTKLEDSAMYFCASSEENRDEQYFGPGTRLTVT.

This clonotype was seen a few times. V and J are TRBV7-9 and TRBJ2-3, with D possibly TRBD2 on 6 matching bases. The length of the CDR3 is 15 residues. Germline values: CDR1 SEHNR, CDR2 FQNEAQ (reference sequence). V was clipped by 4 bases and J by 0 bases, with 11 bases between them. CDR3 coding DNA: TGTGCCAGCAGCTCCAGGGACTGGAGCACAGATACGCAGTATTTT. Its protein product is CASSSRDWSTDTQYF.

This clonotype was observed a single time. The J gene is TRBJ2-5, the V gene TRBV4-2; 10 nucleotides agree with TRBD1. Germline values: CDR1 LGHNA, CDR2 YNFKEQ. The V segment lost 3 bases and the J segment 6 bases; nucleotides outside the gene matches: 4. CDR3 length: 14 amino acids. CDR3 residues: CASSQGQGIKTQYF. The CDR3 nucleotides are TGTGCCAGCAGCCAGGGACAGGGGATTAAGACCCAGTACTTC.

This clonotype was seen many times. CDR3 nucleotide sequence: TGTGCCACCAGCAGAGACGTAGCGGCGGAACCCCTCCACTTT. This gives the protein CATSRDVAAEPLHF. The rearrangement uses TRBV15 and TRBJ1-6; D unresolved. V lost 0 bases and J lost 12, with 12 bases in between. The germline V gene encodes CDR1 LNHNV and CDR2 YYDKDF (reference sequence). The CDR3 has 14 amino acids.

A note on this clonotype: A much larger clone differs by one base, so this may be a read error. The chain links TRBV5-1 to TRBJ2-2; D possibly corresponds to TRBD2 (5 bases). The length of the CDR3 is 14 residues. Germline CDR1 reads SGHRS; CDR2 reads YFSETQ. Trimming removed 4 bases from V and 4 bases from J, with 11 bases in between. The CDR3 nucleotides read TGCGCCAGCAGCCAGAAGCGGAGCACCGGGGAGCTGTTTTTT. It encodes CASSQKRSTGELFF.

This clonotype was counted once. The chain recombines TRBV4-1 with TRBJ2-7, with 8 bases aligning to TRBD2. Looked up from germline, CDR1 is MGHRA and CDR2 is YSYEKL. This CDR3 is built from 13 residues. Trimming took 2 bases from V and 6 from J; bases not matched to a gene: 3. The CDR3 spells CASSQRLAREQYF. DNA for the CDR3: TGCGCCAGCAGCCAAAGACTAGCGCGCGAGCAGTACTTC.

The chain carries TRBV19 and TRBJ2-1; the match to TRBD2 covers 7 bases. V lost 4 bases, J lost 2 bases, and 8 bases stayed unmatched. The CDR3 length is 16 residues. Looked up from germline, CDR1 is LNHDA and CDR2 is SQIVND (reference sequence). CDR3 loop: CASSRGSGLTYNEQFF. CDR3 coding DNA: TGTGCCAGTAGTAGGGGTAGCGGGCTCACCTACAATGAGCAGTTCTTC.

The V gene is TRBV4-2, the J gene TRBJ2-5, with 10 bases fitting TRBD2. CDR1 and CDR2 (germline): LGHNA, YNFKEQ. V lost 0 bases, J lost 4 bases, and 11 bases stayed unmatched. CDR3 length equals 18 residues. CDR3 residues: CASSQDGGSGGLGETQYF. The CDR3 nucleotides are TGTGCCAGCAGCCAAGACGGTGGTAGCGGGGGGTTGGGAGAGACCCAGTACTTC.

The chain has TRBV12-3 or TRBV12-4 and TRBJ2-3; D may be TRBD1 or TRBD2 (5 bases each). The V and J ends lost 5 bases and 2 bases respectively, with 14 bases between them. The CDR3 is 15 amino acids. CDR3 region: CASSPGPHLTDTQYF. The CDR3 nucleotides are TGTGCCAGCAGTCCGGGACCTCATCTCACAGATACGCAGTATTTT.

This clonotype has only one observation. This chain connects TRBV2 to TRBJ2-3; D remains unclear. V lost 8 bases to trimming and J lost 2 bases, with 2 bases between them. The germline V gene encodes CDR1 SNHLY and CDR2 FYNNEI. The CDR3 runs to 10 residues. CDR3 sequence: CASLTDTQYF. CDR3 coding DNA: TGTGCCAGCCTCACAGATACGCAGTATTTT. The full variable domain, in which reference TRBV2 and TRBJ2-3 provide the parts outside the CDR3, is EPEVTQTPSHQVTQMGQEVILRCVPISNHLYFYWYRQILGQKVEFLVSFYNNEISEKSEIFDDQFSVERPDGSNFTLKIRSTKLEDSAMYFCASLTDTQYFGPGTRLTVL.

The rearrangement links TRBV19 to TRBJ1-1; the match to TRBD1 covers 7 bases. Trimming removed 3 bases from V and 4 bases from J; junction bases left unmatched: 8. This CDR3 spans 15 amino acids. CDR1 and CDR2 from the germline V gene are LNHDA and SQIVND (reference sequence). The CDR3 nucleotides read TGTGCCAGTAGTATCGGAGACAGGGTCGGCACTGAAGCTTTCTTT. Translation: CASSIGDRVGTEAFF.

In DNA, the CDR3 is TGTGCCAGCAGCTTGTTCCATCCGAGCGGGGGGTACAATGAGCAGTTCTTC. Protein: CASSLFHPSGGYNEQFF. The chain recombines TRBV5-5 with TRBJ2-1; 9 bases are shared with TRBD2. The CDR3 has 17 residues. V lost 1 base to trimming and J lost 4 bases; unmatched junction nucleotides: 9. Germline V lookup: CDR1 SGHKS, CDR2 YYEKEE (reference sequence).

This clonotype has just a few counts. This chain connects TRBV9 to TRBJ2-3; D unclear. Germline CDR1 and CDR2: SGDLS and YYNGEE. V was shortened by 4 bases and J by 0 bases, with 15 bases between the two germline ends. The CDR3 is made up of 16 amino acids. DNA of the CDR3: TGTGCCAGCAGCTCAGACCCCCATATGAGCACAGATACGCAGTATTTT. It yields the protein CASSSDPHMSTDTQYF.